This TCR beta chain was profiled in a study of cytomegalovirus exposure and HLA in healthy donors. Amplification used 60 Vbeta primers and 13 Jbeta primers. Profiling relied on immunoSEQ multiplex PCR, and the TCRdb table lists in-frame clones only, not all of them. Here the sample spans 100,000 to 150,000 clones, under 85% being singletons. Per germline, CDR1 MDHEN and CDR2 SYDVKM. V lost 5 bases to trimming and J lost 4 bases; unmatched junction nucleotides: 11. This CDR3 is built from 15 residues. This chain joins TRBV28 and TRBJ2-7; 7 nucleotides agree with TRBD1. The sequencing input was PBMCs. This clonotype was sampled from a woman between 45 and 60 years old in good health and CMV-seropositive. The CDR3 DNA is TGTGCCAGCAGTCCCGGACAGGCCCTTTTTTACGAGCAGTACTTC. Translated: CASSPGQALFYEQYF.